This section outlines one T cell receptor (beta chain) sequence together with its context. Antigen unknown. The trim removed 0 bases at V and 10 bases at J, leaving 10 bases unmatched. This CDR3 has 14 amino acids. CDR1 GTSNPN and CDR2 SVGIG come from the germline V gene (reference sequence). This specimen belongs to a study of cytomegalovirus exposure and HLA in healthy donors. Study summary: Genotyping of 400 or so donors showed that about 79% belonged to the Caucasian-associated ancestry cluster.

Study findings and constraints: In presence/absence analyses, roughly uniform sequencing depth across donors was assumed. There was a cluster of highly shared sequence variants that was likely a sequencing artifact. Among TCR beta chains, those listed as cytomegalovirus-associated numbered 164.

Vbeta (60) and Jbeta (13) primers were used in the PCR. Measured with immunoSEQ multiplex PCR; TCRdb has only the in-frame clones, and not every one. The data contain approximately 85,000 clones, around four fifths of them singletons. The sequenced material came from PBMCs. V is TRBV30 and J is TRBJ1-1, with 8 bases aligning to TRBD1. This clonotype was obtained from a man aged 30-40 years in good health and CMV-seronegative. CDR3 amino acids: CAWSVQQGARSAFF. CDR3 nucleotide sequence: TGTGCCTGGAGTGTACAGCAGGGGGCGCGCTCAGCTTTCTTT.